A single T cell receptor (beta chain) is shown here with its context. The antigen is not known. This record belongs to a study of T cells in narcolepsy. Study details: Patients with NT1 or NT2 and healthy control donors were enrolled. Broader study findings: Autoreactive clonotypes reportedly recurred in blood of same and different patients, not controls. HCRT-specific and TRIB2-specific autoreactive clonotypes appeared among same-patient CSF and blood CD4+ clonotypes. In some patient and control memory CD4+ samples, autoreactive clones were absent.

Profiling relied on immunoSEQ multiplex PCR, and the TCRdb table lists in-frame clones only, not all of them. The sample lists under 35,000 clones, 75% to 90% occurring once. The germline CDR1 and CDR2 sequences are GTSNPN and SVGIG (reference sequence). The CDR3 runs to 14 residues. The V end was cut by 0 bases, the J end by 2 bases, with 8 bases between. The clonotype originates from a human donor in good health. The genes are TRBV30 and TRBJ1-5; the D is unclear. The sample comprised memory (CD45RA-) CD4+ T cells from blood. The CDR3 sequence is CAWSVVGRNQPQHF. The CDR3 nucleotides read TGTGCCTGGAGTGTAGTAGGACGCAATCAGCCCCAGCATTTT.